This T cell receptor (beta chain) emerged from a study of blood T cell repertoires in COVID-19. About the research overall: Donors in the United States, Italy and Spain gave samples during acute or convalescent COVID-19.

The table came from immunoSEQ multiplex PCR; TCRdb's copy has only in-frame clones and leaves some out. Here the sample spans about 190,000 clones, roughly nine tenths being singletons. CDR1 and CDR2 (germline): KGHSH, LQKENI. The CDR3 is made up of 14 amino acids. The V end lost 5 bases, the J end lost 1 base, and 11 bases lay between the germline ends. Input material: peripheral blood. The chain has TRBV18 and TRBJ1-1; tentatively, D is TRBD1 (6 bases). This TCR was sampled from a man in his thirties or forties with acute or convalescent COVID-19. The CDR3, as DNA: TGTGCCAGCTCAGGGCAGGGGTGGAACACTGAAGCTTTCTTT. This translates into CASSGQGWNTEAFF. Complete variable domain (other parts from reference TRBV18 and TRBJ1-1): NAGVMQNPRHLVRRRGQEARLRCSPMKGHSHVYWYRQLPEEGLKFMVYLQKENIIDESGMPKERFSAEFPKEGPSILRIQQVVRGDSAAYFCASSGQGWNTEAFFGQGTRLTVV.